The 20 T cell receptor beta chains listed next were all sequenced from one sample in a study of CD8+ T cells in alopecia areata (dated by TCRdb to the late 2010s). Library generation was performed with the immunoSEQ multiplex PCR assay. RNA was extracted from all samples and reverse transcribed into cDNA as template for TCR sequencing. Not all clones reach the TCRdb copy of this immuneACCESS table, which keeps in-frame sequences only. Checked studies attribute under half of the gap to unresolved V genes and leave the rest unexplained. The sample records tens of thousands of clones, roughly half of which are singletons. The ten largest clones add up to under 6.5% of the sample. Sequencing used NKG2D-high CD8+ T cells sorted from blood. The sample's cell subset or site, from its label and the paper: sorted CD8+ NKG2D-high blood T cells. These receptors were collected from a human donor with alopecia areata.

This clone was found a few times. J is TRBJ2-1 and V is TRBV4-1; no clear D gene. V was trimmed by 1 base and J by 7 bases, leaving 8 bases between them. The CDR3 length is 13 residues. CDR1 is MGHRA, CDR2 YSYEKL, per germline. The CDR3 loop reads CASSQVMHNEQFF. The CDR3 nucleotides are TGCGCCAGCAGCCAAGTCATGCATAATGAGCAGTTCTTC.

On this clone: Sequence at one end of the junction differs from germline and may be a read error. This sequence joins TRBV13 and TRBJ2-7, with 7 bases aligning to TRBD2. CDR1 and CDR2 (germline): PRHDT, FYEKMQ (reference sequence). The CDR3 consists of 14 residues. CDR3 DNA sequence: TGTGCCAGCAGCATAGGACACGGGAGGACAGAGCAGTACTTC. Its translation is CASSIGHGRTEQYF.

The J gene is TRBJ2-3, the V gene TRBV13, with D uncertain. Germline CDR1 PRHDT, CDR2 FYEKMQ (reference sequence). The CDR3 is made up of 13 amino acids. V was pared by 4 bases and J by 4 bases, with 9 bases between. CDR3 nucleotides: TGTGCCAGCAGCTCGCAGTGGGCAGATACGCAGTATTTT. Amino acid sequence: CASSSQWADTQYF.

There are a few counts of this clone. The V and J genes are TRBV19 and TRBJ1-2; D remains ambiguous. Germline lookup yields CDR1 LNHDA and CDR2 SQIVND (reference sequence). V was shortened by 4 bases and J by 6 bases, with 12 bases between the two germline ends. The CDR3 extends over 13 amino acids. This chain's CDR3 is CASSTTLRDGYTF. Written as DNA, the CDR3 is TGTGCCAGTAGTACGACCTTGAGGGATGGCTACACCTTC.

The sample holds a few counts of this clone. The chain carries TRBV29-1 and TRBJ2-4, with TRBD1 matching 10 bases. Germline V gene sequence: CDR1 SQVTM, CDR2 ANQGSEA. J gave up 8 bases and V 7 bases, and 5 bases lay outside the gene matches. The CDR3 is 12 amino acids. The CDR3 loop reads CSARTGGYIQYF. CDR3 in DNA: TGCAGCGCCAGGACAGGGGGATACATTCAGTACTTC.

The gene calls are TRBV27 and TRBJ2-5; D not certain. Trimming removed 2 bases at V and 5 bases at J, with 15 bases between. The CDR3 is 15 residues long. CDR1 and CDR2 from the germline V gene are MNHEY and SMNVEV (reference sequence). CDR3 sequence (DNA): TGTGCCAGCAGTTTAATGGGCCCAATAGGGGAGACCCAGTACTTC. Amino acid sequence: CASSLMGPIGETQYF.

This clone was found once. The rearrangement links TRBV30 to TRBJ2-7, with D unresolved. Germline CDR1 reads GTSNPN; CDR2 reads SVGIG (reference sequence). The CDR3 has 15 amino acids. Trimming shortened V by 2 bases and J by 3 bases, and 17 bases separated the two germline ends. The CDR3 loop reads CAWSLNKTRSYEQYF. CDR3 DNA: TGTGCCTGGAGTCTAAACAAGACGAGAAGCTACGAGCAGTACTTC.

The genes are TRBV7-6 and TRBJ2-7; 8 bases are shared with TRBD1. This CDR3 has 13 residues. J lost 5 bases, V lost 5 bases, and 5 bases had no gene match. Germline CDR1 is SGHVS and CDR2 is FNYEAQ. The CDR3 is CASSDRGPHEQYF. The CDR3 DNA follows: TGTGCCAGCAGCGACAGGGGTCCCCACGAGCAGTACTTC.

This clone was counted between two and nine times. The chain couples TRBV29-1 to TRBJ2-1, with D maybe TRBD2 (7 bases). CDR3 length equals 15 residues. The V end lost 2 bases, the J end lost 5 bases, and 16 bases lay between the germline ends. The germline CDR1 and CDR2 sequences are SQVTM and ANQGSEA. CDR3 nucleotide sequence: TGCAGCGTTGAAATAGGGGGGGACCTTCACAATGAGCAGTTCTTC. Translation gives CSVEIGGDLHNEQFF.

The chain is built from TRBV10-2 and TRBJ2-5; D unclear. Germline assignment: CDR1 WSHSY and CDR2 SAAADI. V lost 7 bases to trimming and J lost 5 bases, with 11 bases between them. The CDR3 covers 12 residues. The CDR3 sequence: CASTTGSETQYF. The CDR3 coding sequence is TGCGCCAGCACTACCGGCTCGGAGACCCAGTACTTC.

The chain has TRBV7-9 and TRBJ2-1; no reliable D call. CDR1 is SEHNR, CDR2 FQNEAQ, per germline (reference sequence). Between the trimmed V and J ends, which lost 1 base and 7 bases, there was a span of 8 bases. CDR3 size: 13 residues. CDR3 nucleotides: TGTGCCAGCAGCTTAGGTCTACGTAATGAGCAGTTCTTC. Translation: CASSLGLRNEQFF. Combining the CDR3 with reference TRBV7-9 and TRBJ2-1 gives the whole variable domain DTGVSQNPRHKITKRGQNVTFRCDPISEHNRLYWYRQTLGQGPEFLTYFQNEAQLEKSRLLSDRFSAERPKGSFSTLEIQRTEQGDSAMYLCASSLGLRNEQFFGPGTRLTVL.

This clone was seen more than once but under ten times. The genes are TRBV27 and TRBJ2-5, with 10 bases matching TRBD2. The CDR3 covers 17 residues. Per germline, CDR1 MNHEY and CDR2 SMNVEV (reference sequence). J lost 4 bases, V lost 5 bases, and 13 bases had no gene match. CDR3 loop: CASSPSRAGGPGETQYF. The CDR3 coding sequence is TGTGCCAGCAGTCCCTCTCGAGCGGGAGGGCCGGGAGAGACCCAGTACTTC.

The V gene is TRBV27, the J gene TRBJ1-1; D unresolved. Germline CDR1 MNHEY, CDR2 SMNVEV (reference sequence). This CDR3 region has 15 residues. Trimming removed 0 bases at V and 10 bases at J, with 18 bases between. CDR3 residues: CASSLSWRQTVGAFF. The CDR3 DNA reads TGTGCCAGCAGTTTATCATGGAGACAAACGGTGGGAGCTTTCTTT.

The gene calls are TRBV29-1 and TRBJ2-7; a possible D gene is TRBD1 (6 bases). The CDR3 spans 13 residues. Germline V lookup: CDR1 SQVTM, CDR2 ANQGSEA. Trimming shortened V by 7 bases and J by 2 bases, and 15 bases separated the two germline ends. Here the CDR3 reads CSASEGVTYEQYF. CDR3 nucleotides: TGCAGCGCCTCCGAGGGGGTAACCTACGAGCAGTACTTC.

The chain carries TRBV2 and TRBJ2-7; D unclear. Per the germline V gene, CDR1 is SNHLY and CDR2 is FYNNEI. Trimming took 11 bases from V and 0 from J, leaving 14 bases between them. CDR3 size: 13 residues. CDR3 loop: CASTWVSSYEQYF. The CDR3 coding sequence is TGTGCCTCTACCTGGGTATCCTCCTACGAGCAGTACTTC.

This clone has ten or more counts. The V call is TRBV7-8, the J call TRBJ1-6, with no clear D. The CDR3 is 18 amino acids. The V and J ends lost 5 bases and 6 bases respectively, with 23 bases between them. From germline, CDR1 is SGHVS and CDR2 FQNEAQ. CDR3 sequence reads: CASSLGVGGEGSNSPLHF. Written as DNA, the CDR3 is TGTGCCAGCAGCCTTGGGGTTGGAGGCGAGGGCTCTAATTCACCCCTCCACTTT. Drawing the rest from reference TRBV7-8 and TRBJ1-6, the complete variable domain is GAGVSQSPRYKVAKRGQDVALRCDPISGHVSLFWYQQALGQGPEFLTYFQNEAQLDKSGLPSDRFFAERPEGSVSTLKIQRTQQEDSAVYLCASSLGVGGEGSNSPLHFGNGTRLTVT.

This clone was seen a handful of times. This rearrangement joins TRBV29-1 to TRBJ2-7; 8 nucleotides agree with TRBD2. The CDR3 covers 13 residues. V dropped 5 bases and J dropped 0; count of bases not matched to a gene: 3. Per germline, CDR1 SQVTM and CDR2 ANQGSEA. CDR3 amino acids: CSVLRGDSYEQYF. The DNA of the CDR3 is TGCAGCGTTTTGCGGGGGGACTCCTACGAGCAGTACTTC.

The genes are TRBV4-1 and TRBJ1-1; TRBD1 matches 7 bases. V lost 1 base and J lost 4; bases outside the gene matches: 9. The CDR3 is made up of 16 amino acids. In germline, CDR1 is MGHRA, CDR2 YSYEKL. CDR3 region: CASSQVQGDDGTEAFF. In DNA, the CDR3 is TGCGCCAGCAGCCAAGTTCAGGGGGATGACGGCACTGAAGCTTTCTTT.

Only a few counts were recorded for this clone. This chain uses TRBV4-1 with TRBJ2-7, with 8 bases lining up with TRBD2. The CDR3 extends over 13 amino acids. Per germline, CDR1 MGHRA and CDR2 YSYEKL. V shed 6 bases and J 6 bases; nucleotides not matched to a gene: 7. The CDR3 here is CASSESGSSEQYF. The CDR3 DNA reads as TGCGCCAGCAGTGAAAGCGGGAGCTCCGAGCAGTACTTC.

J is TRBJ2-1 and V is TRBV9; no reliable D call. With 2 bases removed from V and 3 bases from J, the gap between germline ends came to 6 bases. Germline CDR1 and CDR2: SGDLS and YYNGEE. The CDR3 spans 13 residues. The CDR3, as DNA: TGTGCCAGCAGCGTCGGCTTCTACAATGAGCAGTTCTTC. As protein: CASSVGFYNEQFF.